The 17 T cell receptor beta chains presented below share a single source sample, sequenced in a study of T-cell reconstitution after alpha-beta-depleted transplantation in children (dated by TCRdb to between 2015 and 2016). Library method: PCR. Sequencing was performed on an Illumina HiSeq 2500. TCR libraries were prepared with molecular barcoding, using unique molecular identifiers to normalize TCRbeta repertoire quantification. Clones were called with MiXCR by TCRdb after fastp trimmed the public reads at Q25, and only in-frame beta chains were retained. Rows merge per CDR3 protein into single entries with the most common DNA and genes. The sample contains hundreds of thousands of distinct CDR3 sequences, around 13% of them found a single time. The ten largest account for 0.75% to 0.85% of the sample. The meaning of the sample's treatment or condition label: allogeneic hematopoietic cell transplantation with graft depleted of TCRalphabeta T cells and CD19 B cells.

This specimen consisted of PBMCs, obtained before TCRalphabeta/CD19-depleted stem cell transplant. Receptors originate from a girl aged 2-10 years with congenital amegakaryocytic thrombocytopenia, due to receive a stem cell transplant.

This clonotype was observed many times. The chain joins TRBV2 to TRBJ2-1, with 7 nucleotides matching TRBD1. The CDR3 consists of 14 residues. V shed 7 bases, J shed 7 bases, and the junction held 10 bases outside the gene matches. The germline gives CDR1 SNHLY, CDR2 FYNNEI. For the CDR3, the DNA is TGTGCCAGCAAGCAGACAGGGTTGAGGAATGAGCAGTTCTTC. Amino acids: CASKQTGLRNEQFF.

This clonotype has a count of ten or more. The V gene is TRBV3-1, the J gene TRBJ1-6; D is unclear. The CDR3 runs 13 residues. Germline CDR1 is LGHDT and CDR2 is YNNKEL (reference sequence). V lost 4 bases and J 8 bases, leaving 9 bases between the germline ends. The CDR3 sequence is CASSPLDDSPLHF. The DNA of the CDR3 is TGTGCCAGCAGCCCTCTCGATGATTCACCCCTCCACTTT.

This clonotype has ten or more counts. The gene calls are TRBV5-1 and TRBJ2-7, with TRBD1 as a possible D gene (5 bases). Trimming cost V 0 bases and J 2 bases, with 9 bases left between them. Germline CDR1 is SGHRS and CDR2 is YFSETQ. There are 14 residues in the CDR3. The CDR3 region has the DNA TGCGCCAGCAGCTTGGTCCCAGGGACCTACGAGCAGTACTTC. This codes for CASSLVPGTYEQYF.

This clonotype was picked up many times. The chain combines TRBV6-1 with TRBJ2-7; 7 nucleotides align to TRBD2. Germline V gene lookup returns CDR1 MNHNS and CDR2 SASEGT. The CDR3 is 14 amino acids. V lost 6 bases to trimming and J lost 2 bases; unmatched junction nucleotides: 7. CDR3 DNA sequence: TGTGCCAGCAGGCCTCGGGAGGCAGCCTACGAGCAGTACTTC. It translates to CASRPREAAYEQYF.

This clonotype showed up just a few times. The rearrangement links TRBV29-1 to TRBJ2-7; the D call may be TRBD1 or TRBD2 (5 bases each). This CDR3 is 15 amino acids long. Germline loops: CDR1 SQVTM, CDR2 ANQGSEA. The V and J ends lost 3 bases and 1 base respectively, with 16 bases between them. The CDR3 DNA reads as TGCAGCGTTGAGAACCGGGACGGGCCTTCCTACGAGCAGTACTTC. Its translation: CSVENRDGPSYEQYF.

This clonotype was counted between two and nine times. V gene TRBV7-8 combines with J gene TRBJ2-3; a possible D gene is TRBD2 (6 bases). V dropped 10 bases and J dropped 1 base, with 18 bases sitting between them. Germline CDR1 reads SGHVS; CDR2 reads FQNEAQ. The CDR3 consists of 15 residues. The CDR3 region has the DNA TGTGCCACCCACCCAGCAGCGGGTCGCACAGATACGCAGTATTTT. Translating it yields CATHPAAGRTDTQYF.

This clonotype came up many times. The junction shows a germline mismatch at one end, possibly a read error. V and J are TRBV6-1 and TRBJ2-1, with 10 nucleotides matching TRBD2. The germline gives CDR1 MNHNS, CDR2 SASEGT. This CDR3 has 15 amino acids. CDR3 sequence reads: CASSRSGRDYNEKFF. DNA of the CDR3: TGTGCCAGCAGCCGAAGCGGGAGGGATTACAATGAGAAGTTCTTC.

The chain uses TRBV20-1 and TRBJ2-1; D uncertain. Germline V gene sequence: CDR1 DFQATT, CDR2 SNEGSKA (reference sequence). The CDR3 spans 16 residues. V was clipped by 3 bases and J by 0 bases, with 15 bases between them. CDR3 loop: CSASQTATPSYNEQFF. The CDR3 DNA reads TGCAGTGCTAGCCAGACTGCCACTCCCTCCTACAATGAGCAGTTCTTC.

This clonotype occurred many times. V gene TRBV10-2 combines with J gene TRBJ2-3; 7 bases fit TRBD1. The CDR3 covers 14 residues. Germline V gene lookup returns CDR1 WSHSY and CDR2 SAAADI. Losses at the gene ends were 3 bases for V and 3 bases for J; bases not matched to a gene: 3. The CDR3 region has the DNA TGCGCCAGCAGTGAAAAGACAGGGACAGATACGCAGTATTTT. It yields the protein CASSEKTGTDTQYF.

This clonotype was observed many times. The chain employs TRBV5-1 and TRBJ2-5; no definite D call. Trimming took 4 bases from V and 2 from J, leaving 6 bases between them. The CDR3 is made up of 12 amino acids. CDR1 and CDR2 from the germline V gene are SGHRS and YFSETQ. The DNA for the CDR3 is TGCGCCAGCAGCGAGCAGCAAGAGACCCAGTACTTC. It specifies CASSEQQETQYF.

This clonotype was recorded a few times. CDR3 bases: TGTGCCAGCAGCCCTCCCCCCCGCGGGGATCTACTTTCGGCGGGTACGCAGTATTTT. Amino acids: CASSPPPRGDLLSAGTQYF. The chain uses TRBV5-6 and TRBJ2-3; the D gene is possibly TRBD2 (6 bases). V shed 4 bases and J shed 8 bases, with 32 bases lying between them. CDR3 length equals 19 residues. Per the germline V gene, CDR1 is SGHDT and CDR2 is YYEEEE. The full variable domain, completed using reference TRBV5-6 and TRBJ2-3, is DAGVTQSPTHLIKTRGQQVTLRCSPKSGHDTVSWYQQALGQGPQFIFQYYEEEERQRGNFPDRFSGHQFPNYSSELNVNALLLGDSALYLCASSPPPRGDLLSAGTQYFGPGTRLTVL.

The rearrangement links TRBV20-1 to TRBJ2-7, with a weak D call TRBD2 (6 bases). This CDR3 contains 16 residues. CDR1 DFQATT and CDR2 SNEGSKA come from the germline V gene (reference sequence). The V end was cut by 2 bases, the J end by 3 bases, with 20 bases between. The CDR3 loop reads CSARLPAGVGLYEQYF. Here the CDR3 DNA reads TGCAGTGCTAGACTCCCCGCGGGCGTGGGACTCTACGAGCAGTACTTC.

This clonotype was detected only a few times. V gene TRBV25-1 combines with J gene TRBJ2-1; 11 bases line up with TRBD2. Per germline, CDR1 MGHDK and CDR2 SYGVNS. CDR3 size: 15 residues. V gave up 1 base and J gave up 10 bases; unmatched junction bases: 6. This chain's CDR3 is CASSESSSGRREQFF. CDR3 DNA sequence: TGTGCCAGCAGTGAATCGTCTAGCGGGAGGAGAGAGCAGTTCTTC.

A note on this clonotype: One end of the junction does not line up with germline, which may come from a read error. The V gene is TRBV7-6, the J gene TRBJ2-7; TRBD2 matches 8 bases. Germline-derived CDR1 and CDR2 are SGHVS and FNYEAQ. The CDR3 consists of 20 residues. CDR3 sequence (DNA): TGTGCCAGCAGCCGACTACCAACTAGCGGCCCCCAAGCTAACATCTACGAGCAGCACTTC. Encoded protein: CASSRLPTSGPQANIYEQHF.

This clonotype was detected many times. The chain has TRBV20-1 and TRBJ2-1; a possible D gene is TRBD2 (6 bases). Trimming stripped 4 bases from V and 5 bases from J, with 12 bases between. The CDR3 covers 13 residues. The V gene's germline CDR1 is DFQATT and CDR2 SNEGSKA (reference sequence). CDR3 residues: CSATRELNNEQFF. The CDR3 region has the DNA TGCAGTGCTACCCGGGAGCTAAACAATGAGCAGTTCTTC.

This clonotype was seen only a few times. In DNA form, the CDR3 reads TGTGCCTGGGGGCTGGGCAGAGAAGAGACCCAGTACTTC. Amino acids: CAWGLGREETQYF. The chain recombines TRBV30 with TRBJ2-5, with D uncertain. The CDR3 consists of 13 residues. CDR1 is GTSNPN and CDR2 is SVGIG in the germline V gene (reference sequence). V gave up 5 bases and J gave up 3 bases, with 13 bases separating them. The complete variable domain, with remaining parts taken from reference TRBV30 and TRBJ2-5, reads SQTIHQWPATLVQPVGSPLSLECTVEGTSNPNLYWYRQAAGRGLQLLFYSVGIGQISSEVPQNLSASRPQDRQFILSSKKLLLSDSGFYLCAWGLGREETQYFGPGTRLLVL.

This clonotype was recorded a few times. The chain combines TRBV7-2 with TRBJ2-5, with TRBD1 as a possible D gene (5 bases). The CDR3 is made up of 14 amino acids. V gave up 6 bases and J gave up 3 bases, with 14 bases separating them. From germline, CDR1 is SGHTA and CDR2 FQGNSA. The CDR3 is CASSEASREETQYF. The DNA of the CDR3 is TGTGCCAGCAGTGAAGCGAGCAGGGAAGAGACCCAGTACTTC.